This T cell receptor (beta chain) came from a study of T cells after somatic rescue of genetic block. With 2 bases removed from V and 2 bases from J, the gap between germline ends came to 12 bases. The CDR3 is made up of 14 amino acids. Germline assignment: CDR1 SQVTM and CDR2 ANQGSEA. Only in-frame clones appear in the TCRdb table, and some are missing; sequencing was by immunoSEQ multiplex PCR. The table records under 150,000 clones, 75% to 95% of them present only once. The table lists this clone with a few counts. The V gene is TRBV29-1, the J gene TRBJ1-1; no firm D call. Sequencing was carried out using peripheral blood mononuclear cells (PBMCs). This TCR was recovered from a woman under 30. In DNA form, the CDR3 reads TGCAGCGTTGAATCGAGGATTGCTAACACTGAAGCTTTCTTT. Its translation: CSVESRIANTEAFF. Combining the CDR3 with reference TRBV29-1 and TRBJ1-1 gives the whole variable domain SAVISQKPSRDICQRGTSLTIQCQVDSQVTMMFWYRQQPGQSLTLIATANQGSEATYESGFVIDKFPISRPNLTFSTLTVSNMSPEDSSIYLCSVESRIANTEAFFGQGTRLTVV.